This paragraph covers one T cell receptor (beta chain) sequence. This clone was counted a few times. It has no known antigen specificity. The input lacks base qualities; no much larger clone sits a single base away. This entry is derived from a study of blood T cell repertoires in COVID-19 (dated by TCRdb to about 2020). In terms of the full investigation: Samples from collaborators originated in the United States, Italy and Spain and spanned both the acute and convalescent phases of COVID-19. The material from the prospective study consisted of cDNA or gDNA derived from T cells, B-cell-depleted T cells, or PBMCs. The sample metadata nearly always contained a de-identified subject ID, COVID-19 status, age in years and sex. Where HLA class I and class II types were available, the types were taken from metadata supplied by the sample provider, not from assay-based typing. A freely available public database, intended as a resource for researchers studying the immune response to SARS-CoV-2, is where the repertoires were released. Subjects who had been exposed to COVID-19, were actively infected with it, or had recovered from it provided the deeply sampled blood TCRbeta repertoires that made up the dataset. Samples came from the ongoing ImmuneRACE study (first 160 participants) plus 1,254 subjects from 6 global collaborators.

Whole blood was collected in K2EDTA tubes by collaborating institutions according to the institutions' own protocols. Collaborator samples were shipped for TCRbeta analysis as frozen whole blood, isolated PBMCs, or DNA extracted from either sample type. TCRbeta CDR3 regions were amplified from genomic DNA by means of the immunoSEQ Assay, a bias-controlled multiplex PCR. As for the authors' bioinformatics: Nucleated cell counts per sample were estimated from amplification of reference gene primers within the assay. To quantify the absolute abundance of each unique TCRbeta CDR3 rearrangement, sequence reads were collapsed and filtered. For each sample, productive Simpson clonality was calculated as the square root of Simpson's diversity index across productive rearrangements. This immuneACCESS table, as held by TCRdb, lists in-frame sequences with V and J called but not all clones. Of the missing ones, under half trace to an unresolved V gene in checked studies; the others have no known cause. Clone size and V and J calls were adopted from that table, with D and trimming inferred from the DNA. The table for this sample lists some 240,000 clones; 82% of them were counted only once. Clones ranked in the top ten supply 9.5% to 15% of the sample.

The V end loses 1 base and the J end loses 10 bases, and a stretch of 13 bases separates them. There are 13 amino acids in the CDR3, from cysteine to phenylalanine inclusive. Only the CDR3 part of the read is kept: 39 bases, read in frame from the first base. CDR1 MNHNY and CDR2 SVGAGI are derived from the germline V gene (reference sequence). The paper as a whole reports these results and caveats: How much clinical and demographic metadata was included differed by source and by participant, and the metadata was provided uncurated.

This chain is built from TRBV6-6 and TRBJ1-1; a weak D assignment points to TRBD1 (6 bases agree). The source is a woman in her sixties with active or convalescent COVID-19. Sequences were obtained from peripheral blood. In nucleotide form, the sequence is TGTGCCAGCAGTTACTTACAGGGAGAGGGAGCTTTCTTT. This yields the protein CASSYLQGEGAFF.